The 22 T cell receptor beta chains in this list originate from one sample, sequenced in a study of T cell changes during pregnancy in multiple sclerosis (dated by TCRdb to the late 2010s). The library came from the immunoSEQ multiplex PCR assay. The immuneACCESS repertoire file appears here via TCRdb, limited to in-frame rearrangements. These files lack a portion of the clones; in checked studies, under half of the deficit traces to unresolved V genes, and the cause of the others is not known. Here the sample has about 79,000 clones; under 95% occur a single time. The ten largest clones represent approximately 0.47% of the sample. Source: CD4+ T cells from peripheral blood mononuclear cells, taken in the second trimester of pregnancy. These receptor sequences come from a female donor with multiple sclerosis, enrolled in a pregnancy study.

The chain has TRBV5-1 and TRBJ2-5, with 13 bases that match TRBD2. CDR1 is SGHRS, CDR2 YFSETQ, per germline. CDR3 length: 19 amino acids. V lost 4 bases to trimming and J lost 3 bases; unmatched junction nucleotides: 15. CDR3: CASSPSFTSGRAEEETQYF. The CDR3 bases are TGCGCCAGCAGCCCGAGTTTCACTAGCGGGAGGGCCGAGGAAGAGACCCAGTACTTC.

The rearrangement uses TRBV5-1 and TRBJ2-1, with D hard to call. Germline lookup yields CDR1 SGHRS and CDR2 YFSETQ. The V end lost 2 bases, the J end lost 4 bases, and 10 bases lay between the germline ends. The length of the CDR3 is 14 residues. CDR3 sequence (DNA): TGCGCCAGCAGCTTTTTACAGACATACAATGAGCAGTTCTTC. Encoded protein: CASSFLQTYNEQFF.

The rearrangement uses TRBV9 and TRBJ2-3; 7 bases are shared with TRBD2. Germline-derived CDR1 and CDR2 are SGDLS and YYNGEE. J gave up 5 bases and V 0 bases, and 12 bases lay outside the gene matches. The length of the CDR3 is 17 residues. CDR3 in DNA: TGTGCCAGCAGCGTAGACCCACCAGCGGGAATAAAAGATACGCAGTATTTT. Translated: CASSVDPPAGIKDTQYF. Full variable domain (missing parts from reference TRBV9 and TRBJ2-3): DSGVTQTPKHLITATGQRVTLRCSPRSGDLSVYWYQQSLDQGLQFLIQYYNGEERAKGNILERFSAQQFPDLHSELNLSSLELGDSALYFCASSVDPPAGIKDTQYFGPGTRLTVL.

The chain joins TRBV27 to TRBJ2-5; 14 nucleotides agree with TRBD2. CDR1 MNHEY and CDR2 SMNVEV come from the germline V gene (reference sequence). This CDR3 region has 17 residues. The V segment lost 3 bases and the J segment 5 bases; nucleotides outside the gene matches: 8. The CDR3 DNA follows: TGTGCCAGCAGTTTCTTGACTAGCGGGAGGGCCGGGGAGACCCAGTACTTC. It codes for CASSFLTSGRAGETQYF.

This clone was seen a single time. The chain links TRBV11-3 to TRBJ2-7; D call uncertain. The CDR3 runs 13 residues. Between the trimmed V and J ends, which lost 0 bases and 3 bases, there was a span of 6 bases. Looked up from germline, CDR1 is SGHNT and CDR2 is YENEEA. In DNA, the CDR3 is TGTGCCAGCAGCTTAGAATTCAGCTACGAGCAGTACTTC. Residues: CASSLEFSYEQYF.

The chain has TRBV5-1 and TRBJ1-2; no clear D. The CDR3 sequence is 13 residues long. Deletions cut 2 bases from V and 9 bases from J, with 14 bases between. The V gene's germline CDR1 is SGHRS and CDR2 YFSETQ. The CDR3 DNA follows: TGCGCCAGCAGCTTAAAAGCCGATTCTAGCTACACCTTC. Protein: CASSLKADSSYTF.

V gene TRBV9 combines with J gene TRBJ2-7; the match to TRBD2 covers 10 bases. Germline V gene data show CDR1 as SGDLS and CDR2 as YYNGEE. With 4 bases clipped from V and 7 bases from J, the junction kept 11 bases outside the gene matches. The CDR3 loop spans 15 amino acids. The CDR3 DNA reads as TGTGCCAGCAGCCCGCGGGGTAGCGGGGGGTATGAGCAGTACTTC. It is translated as CASSPRGSGGYEQYF.

V gene TRBV6-1 combines with J gene TRBJ1-6; unclear D gene. Trimming left V 5 bases short and J 5 bases short, with 7 bases between. Germline V gene data show CDR1 as MNHNS and CDR2 as SASEGT. The CDR3 sequence is 13 residues long. The CDR3 DNA sequence: TGTGCCAGCAGTCTGGGAGATAATTCACCCCTCCACTTT. Amino acids: CASSLGDNSPLHF.

The gene calls are TRBV7-9 and TRBJ2-3; 7 nucleotides match TRBD2. The CDR3 runs to 16 residues. The germline CDR1 and CDR2 sequences are SEHNR and FQNEAQ (reference sequence). V trimming: 3 bases; J trimming: 4 bases; junction bases outside the gene matches: 10. CDR3 DNA: TGTGCCAGCAGCTTTCAGGGCGGGAGTTTCGCAGATACGCAGTATTTT. It codes for CASSFQGGSFADTQYF.

CDR3 DNA: TGCGCCAGCAGCAGCGGCCTAGCGGGAGTAAAGACAGATACGCAGTATTTT. As protein: CASSSGLAGVKTDTQYF. The chain recombines TRBV5-1 with TRBJ2-3, with TRBD2 matching over 10 bases. Losses at the gene ends were 4 bases for V and 3 bases for J; bases not matched to a gene: 11. The CDR3 covers 17 residues. CDR1 is SGHRS, CDR2 YFSETQ, per germline.

This clone was found a few times. This chain connects TRBV30 to TRBJ1-3, with 7 bases fitting TRBD1. Germline V gene lookup returns CDR1 GTSNPN and CDR2 SVGIG (reference sequence). The ends lost 0 bases at V and 4 bases at J; junction bases unmatched: 3. The CDR3 runs to 14 residues. The CDR3 reads CAWSVLTGGNTIYF. DNA for the CDR3: TGTGCCTGGAGTGTGCTGACAGGGGGAAACACCATATATTTT.

J is TRBJ2-3 and V is TRBV7-2, with 13 bases aligning to TRBD2. The CDR3 covers 16 residues. Germline loops: CDR1 SGHTA, CDR2 FQGNSA. V shed 4 bases, J shed 5 bases, and the junction held 6 bases outside the gene matches. The CDR3 region is CASSSRTSGSRDTQYF. The CDR3 region has the DNA TGTGCCAGCAGCTCCCGGACTAGCGGGAGTAGAGATACGCAGTATTTT.

This chain connects TRBV5-1 to TRBJ1-2; 10 bases are shared with TRBD1. The CDR3 has 17 residues. Per germline, CDR1 SGHRS and CDR2 YFSETQ. J gave up 4 bases and V 4 bases, and 13 bases lay outside the gene matches. The CDR3 DNA sequence: TGCGCCAGCAGCAACCGCCGGGACAGGGGTACAGTCTATGGCTACACCTTC. Encoded protein: CASSNRRDRGTVYGYTF.

V is TRBV18 and J is TRBJ2-1, with TRBD2 as a possible D gene (5 bases). The germline CDR1 and CDR2 sequences are KGHSH and LQKENI. V gave up 3 bases and J gave up 0 bases, with 12 bases separating them. The length of the CDR3 is 16 residues. CDR3 protein: CASSPVTILSYNEQFF. CDR3 DNA sequence: TGTGCCAGCTCACCCGTGACTATCCTCTCCTACAATGAGCAGTTCTTC.

The rearrangement links TRBV29-1 to TRBJ2-1, with 10 bases identical to TRBD1. Germline V lookup: CDR1 SQVTM, CDR2 ANQGSEA. CDR3 length equals 13 residues. The trim removed 3 bases at V and 7 bases at J, leaving 3 bases unmatched. Written as DNA, the CDR3 is TGCAGCGTTGAGCTGGACAGGGGGAATGAGCAGTTCTTC. Protein product: CSVELDRGNEQFF.

CDR3: CASSHVTGTGEAFF. The CDR3 DNA reads TGCGCCAGCAGCCACGTCACCGGGACAGGTGAAGCTTTCTTT. The genes are TRBV5-1 and TRBJ1-1, with 8 bases fitting TRBD1. CDR3 length: 14 amino acids. V lost 4 bases and J lost 7; bases outside the gene matches: 9. The germline CDR1 and CDR2 sequences are SGHRS and YFSETQ.

This clone was seen once. The chain carries TRBV6-6 and TRBJ2-1; maybe TRBD2 (6 bases). The CDR3 runs 16 residues. Germline V CDR1 and CDR2: MNHNY, SVGAGI (reference sequence). Trimming left V 0 bases short and J 7 bases short, with 16 bases between. The CDR3 bases are TGTGCCAGCAGTTACTCAACGGGAGAATATGGGAATGAGCAGTTCTTC. This codes for CASSYSTGEYGNEQFF.

The rearrangement links TRBV5-1 to TRBJ2-7, with TRBD1 identical over 9 bases. Germline CDR1 and CDR2: SGHRS and YFSETQ. Unmatched junction bases numbered 8, after V lost 4 bases and J lost 3 bases. The CDR3 runs to 15 residues. In DNA form, the CDR3 reads TGCGCCAGCAGCATCGGACAGGGGATAGTCTACGAGCAGTACTTC. Translation: CASSIGQGIVYEQYF.

The V call is TRBV7-2, the J call TRBJ1-2, with D unclear. The CDR3 spans 15 residues. CDR1 is SGHTA, CDR2 FQGNSA, per germline. V dropped 5 bases and J dropped 8 bases, with 21 bases sitting between them. The CDR3 nucleotides read TGTGCCAGCAGCCACCCGGAGGACGGCTTAGTCGGCTACACCTTC. Its protein product is CASSHPEDGLVGYTF.

J is TRBJ1-5 and V is TRBV4-1, with 8 bases fitting TRBD1. The CDR3 length is 15 residues. With 1 base clipped from V and 4 bases from J, the junction kept 3 bases outside the gene matches. CDR1 and CDR2 (germline): MGHRA, YSYEKL. The CDR3, as DNA: TGCGCCAGCAGCCAAGGACAGGGGTTAAATCAGCCCCAGCATTTT. Its translation is CASSQGQGLNQPQHF.

The chain is built from TRBV2 and TRBJ1-1; D is unresolved. The V gene lost 6 bases and the J gene lost 6 bases, with 17 bases spanning the gap. The V gene's germline CDR1 is SNHLY and CDR2 FYNNEI. This CDR3 contains 14 residues. The CDR3 is CASSVTWGGSEAFF. The CDR3 DNA is TGTGCCAGCAGCGTGACTTGGGGAGGTTCTGAAGCTTTCTTT. The whole variable domain, remainder taken from reference TRBV2 and TRBJ1-1, is EPEVTQTPSHQVTQMGQEVILRCVPISNHLYFYWYRQILGQKVEFLVSFYNNEISEKSEIFDDQFSVERPDGSNFTLKIRSTKLEDSAMYFCASSVTWGGSEAFFGQGTRLTVV.

CDR3 coding DNA: TGTGCCATCAGTGTCTCTAGCGGGGGCACAGATACGCAGTATTTT. The encoded protein is CAISVSSGGTDTQYF. V is TRBV10-3 and J is TRBJ2-3; 9 positions match TRBD2. CDR1 is ENHRY, CDR2 SYGVKD, per germline. The ends lost 4 bases at V and 1 base at J; junction bases unmatched: 3. This CDR3 region has 15 residues.